This T cell receptor beta chain was recorded in a study of early T cells in non-severe SARS-CoV-2 infection. CDR3 length: 15 residues. The V end was cut by 2 bases, the J end by 2 bases, with 11 bases between. Separate cDNA molecules each had unique molecular identifiers attached to them. TCRdb re-derived calls from the 5' RACE reads in MiXCR, one entry per CDR3 protein. The sample carries 95,000 to 100,000 distinct CDR3 sequences, under 15% recorded once. The rearrangement uses TRBV12-3 or TRBV12-4 and TRBJ2-3; D gene ambiguous. The sequenced sample was whole blood. This clonotype was obtained from an adult who was a healthcare worker with PCR-confirmed SARS-CoV-2 infection or an uninfected control (not recorded which). The DNA for the CDR3 is TGTGCCAGCAGTTTAAGAGGTTCCCTCACAGATACGCAGTATTTT. Protein: CASSLRGSLTDTQYF.